These 23 T cell receptor beta chains came from one sample sequenced in a study of T-cell memory formation after mild COVID-19. TCRdb ran MiXCR on the 5' RACE reads and lists one entry per CDR3 protein. The profile shows hundreds of thousands of distinct CDR3 sequences, 15% to 20% of them singletons. Material: PBMCs or a T cell subset sorted from them (not recorded which). The receptors shown here come from an adult woman who had mild COVID-19 (a few samples of this study predate the infection). Cell type and time point are not known.

This clonotype was seen a handful of times. This chain connects TRBV27 to TRBJ1-1; tentative D call: TRBD1 (5 bases). The CDR3 loop spans 17 amino acids. The germline V gene encodes CDR1 MNHEY and CDR2 SMNVEV (reference sequence). Trimming left V 4 bases short and J 3 bases short, with 21 bases between. CDR3 protein: CASSYVAGRIGDTEAFF. CDR3 coding DNA: TGTGCCAGCAGTTATGTAGCGGGGCGGATCGGGGACACTGAAGCTTTCTTT.

This clonotype was recorded a few times. The V call is TRBV5-1, the J call TRBJ2-7, with no clear D. This CDR3 has 13 amino acids. V gave up 5 bases and J gave up 2 bases, with 11 bases separating them. Germline CDR1 SGHRS, CDR2 YFSETQ. CDR3 amino acids: CASRQSPTYEQYF. The DNA of the CDR3 is TGCGCCAGCAGGCAGTCACCAACCTACGAGCAGTACTTC.

This clonotype has a count of ten or more. This chain joins TRBV18 and TRBJ2-1, with D unclear. The germline gives CDR1 KGHSH, CDR2 LQKENI. V was trimmed by 6 bases and J by 0 bases, leaving 12 bases between them. This CDR3 has 15 residues. CDR3 in amino acids: CASSPLASSYNEQFF. The DNA for the CDR3 is TGTGCCAGCTCCCCCTTGGCGAGCTCCTACAATGAGCAGTTCTTC.

V and J are TRBV6-6 and TRBJ2-3, with D possibly TRBD2 on 5 matching bases. CDR1 is MNHNY, CDR2 SVGAGI, per germline (reference sequence). CDR3 size: 19 residues. V shed 0 bases and J shed 0 bases, with 19 bases lying between them. CDR3 sequence: CASSYSGPFVGGSTDTQYF. DNA of the CDR3: TGTGCCAGCAGTTACTCCGGACCCTTCGTTGGCGGGAGCACAGATACGCAGTATTTT.

This clonotype has more than one count but fewer than ten. The chain has TRBV12-3 or TRBV12-4 and TRBJ1-5; D not resolved. The CDR3 is made up of 14 amino acids. Trimming removed 4 bases from V and 5 bases from J, with 12 bases in between. CDR3 region: CASSSGAGYQPQHF. CDR3 nucleotide sequence: TGTGCCAGCAGTTCCGGTGCGGGGTATCAGCCCCAGCATTTT.

There are a few counts of this clonotype. The chain recombines TRBV9 with TRBJ2-2; a weak D match, TRBD2 (7 bases). From germline, CDR1 is SGDLS and CDR2 YYNGEE. This CDR3 region has 16 residues. V shed 0 bases and J shed 4 bases, with 13 bases lying between them. CDR3 nucleotides: TGTGCCAGCAGCGTAGCGGGGGGCGTTAGCACCGGGGAGCTGTTTTTT. This translates into CASSVAGGVSTGELFF.

The chain joins TRBV5-1 to TRBJ2-7, with TRBD1 as a possible D gene (6 bases). Germline CDR1 is SGHRS and CDR2 is YFSETQ. Trimming cost V 4 bases and J 6 bases, with 17 bases left between them. CDR3 length equals 14 residues. Here the CDR3 reads CASSEGGPVFEQYF. As DNA, the CDR3 is TGCGCCAGCAGCGAAGGGGGACCCGTGTTCGAGCAGTACTTC.

V gene TRBV20-1 combines with J gene TRBJ2-7; perhaps TRBD1 as D (5 bases). This CDR3 is 15 amino acids long. Deletions cut 3 bases from V and 2 bases from J, with 17 bases between. The V gene's germline CDR1 is DFQATT and CDR2 SNEGSKA (reference sequence). The CDR3 DNA is TGCAGTGCTAGTGGAGCACAGGTATCGGCCTACGAGCAGTACTTC. Translating it yields CSASGAQVSAYEQYF.

This clonotype was detected a few times. The chain combines TRBV15 with TRBJ2-6; D possibly matches TRBD1 or TRBD2 (5 bases each). Germline CDR1 is LNHNV and CDR2 is YYDKDF (reference sequence). The CDR3 is 17 residues long. Trimming removed 8 bases at V and 0 bases at J, with 17 bases between. CDR3 region: CATGTVEGNSGANVLTF. CDR3 in DNA: TGTGCCACCGGGACGGTTGAAGGGAACTCTGGGGCCAACGTCCTGACTTTC.

This clonotype was seen a handful of times. This chain uses TRBV5-1 with TRBJ2-7; D gene uncertain. Germline CDR1 SGHRS, CDR2 YFSETQ. This CDR3 has 14 amino acids. The V and J ends lost 0 bases and 6 bases respectively, with 13 bases between them. Written as DNA, the CDR3 is TGCGCCAGCAGCTTGGAAGTGGCGGCGGCCGAGCAGTACTTC. Translating gives CASSLEVAAAEQYF.

The gene calls are TRBV2 and TRBJ1-5, with D perhaps matching TRBD1 (6 bases). The CDR3 is made up of 18 amino acids. Trimming took 2 bases from V and 6 from J, leaving 23 bases between them. Germline V gene data show CDR1 as SNHLY and CDR2 as FYNNEI. This chain's CDR3 is CASSEPAGSDSIRQPQHF. In DNA, the CDR3 is TGTGCCAGCAGTGAACCGGCAGGCTCGGACAGTATTCGTCAGCCCCAGCATTTT.

The chain recombines TRBV6-2 or TRBV6-3 with TRBJ1-1; TRBD1 matches at 8 bases. Losses at the gene ends were 5 bases for V and 1 base for J; bases not matched to a gene: 6. CDR1 is MNHEY and CDR2 is SVGEGT in the germline V gene. There are 15 residues in the CDR3. The chain's CDR3 is CASSPRTGPNTEAFF. The CDR3 coding sequence is TGTGCCAGCAGTCCCAGGACAGGGCCGAACACTGAAGCTTTCTTT.

The chain is built from TRBV6-1 and TRBJ1-2; D not certain. This CDR3 comprises 13 residues. Germline V gives CDR1 MNHNS, CDR2 SASEGT. Trimming left V 7 bases short and J 2 bases short, with 11 bases between. DNA for the CDR3: TGTGCCAGCACCCAGAAGGCGAACTATGGCTACACCTTC. It translates to CASTQKANYGYTF.

The rearrangement joins TRBV12-3 or TRBV12-4 to TRBJ1-2; weak D call: TRBD1 (5 bases). Between the trimmed V and J ends, which lost 4 bases and 9 bases, there was a span of 15 bases. The CDR3 is 13 residues long. The CDR3: CASSSSGTDSYTF. Here the CDR3 DNA reads TGTGCCAGCAGTTCTTCCGGGACGGATAGCTACACCTTC.

The rearrangement uses TRBV29-1 and TRBJ1-1, with D possibly TRBD1 on 6 matching bases. Trimming stripped 8 bases from V and 0 bases from J, with 19 bases between. Germline lookup yields CDR1 SQVTM and CDR2 ANQGSEA. This CDR3 has 15 residues. The CDR3 loop is CSSGGPGLMNTEAFF. The CDR3 nucleotides are TGCAGCTCCGGGGGGCCAGGCCTCATGAACACTGAAGCTTTCTTT.

Only a few counts were recorded for this clonotype. The chain couples TRBV4-3 to TRBJ2-7, with 9 nucleotides matching TRBD2. The CDR3 has 13 residues. Germline V lookup: CDR1 LGHNA, CDR2 YSLEER. With V trimmed by 4 bases and J by 5 bases, 3 bases remained unmatched. The CDR3: CASSRRGGDEQYF. In nucleotides, the CDR3 is TGCGCCAGCAGCCGCCGCGGGGGGGACGAGCAGTACTTC.

This clonotype was picked up many times. This sequence joins TRBV7-6 and TRBJ1-6, with D perhaps matching TRBD1 (5 bases). Germline CDR1 SGHVS, CDR2 FNYEAQ. CDR3 length equals 18 residues. V lost 1 base, J lost 4 bases, and 17 bases lay in between. The DNA of the CDR3 is TGTGCCAGCAGCTTAGGCGCAGGGAGGAGTGGTTATAATTCACCCCTCCACTTT. This translates into CASSLGAGRSGYNSPLHF.

The CDR3 DNA is TGTGCCAGCAGCGGGACTAGCGGGGGGCGGGGGTATACGCAGTATTTT. Its translation: CASSGTSGGRGYTQYF. The rearrangement links TRBV6-6 to TRBJ2-3; 15 positions agree with TRBD2. CDR1 MNHNY and CDR2 SVGAGI come from the germline V gene (reference sequence). This CDR3 has 16 amino acids. With V trimmed by 6 bases and J by 7 bases, 8 bases remained unmatched.

The chain couples TRBV7-2 to TRBJ2-7; the match to TRBD1 covers 8 bases. The V segment lost 4 bases and the J segment 0 bases; nucleotides outside the gene matches: 5. The CDR3 length is 15 residues. Per the germline V gene, CDR1 is SGHTA and CDR2 is FQGNSA. DNA for the CDR3: TGTGCCAGCAGCTCACAGGACAGGGCCTCCTACGAGCAGTACTTC. Translated, it gives CASSSQDRASYEQYF.

This clonotype was seen more than once but under ten times. The V and J genes are TRBV20-1 and TRBJ1-5, with D unresolved. Germline CDR1 reads DFQATT; CDR2 reads SNEGSKA (reference sequence). The length of the CDR3 is 12 residues. Trimming removed 6 bases from V and 0 bases from J, with 6 bases in between. CDR3 DNA: TGCAGTGCCTCGACTAGCAATCAGCCCCAGCATTTT. It specifies CSASTSNQPQHF.

The chain is built from TRBV7-9 and TRBJ2-1; TRBD2 agrees at 12 bases. The CDR3 length is 16 residues. Germline V gives CDR1 SEHNR, CDR2 FQNEAQ (reference sequence). Losses at the gene ends were 5 bases for V and 6 bases for J; bases not matched to a gene: 8. The DNA for the CDR3 is TGTGCCAGCAGCCCGAGGACTAGCGGGGTGGTCAATGAGCAGTTCTTC. It codes for CASSPRTSGVVNEQFF.

J is TRBJ1-4 and V is TRBV20-1; D may be TRBD1 (5 bases). Germline CDR1 reads DFQATT; CDR2 reads SNEGSKA (reference sequence). V lost 3 bases and J lost 8, with 10 bases in between. This CDR3 has 12 amino acids. For the CDR3, the DNA is TGCAGTGCTAGGGGGTGGACAGAAAAACTGTTTTTT. Translation gives CSARGWTEKLFF.

This clonotype showed up just a few times. The CDR3 sequence: CASSYWTEQETQYF. The DNA for the CDR3 is TGTGCCAGCAGCTACTGGACGGAGCAAGAGACCCAGTACTTC. The rearrangement joins TRBV5-4 to TRBJ2-5; no definite D call. The length of the CDR3 is 14 residues. Germline assignment: CDR1 SGHNT and CDR2 YYREEE (reference sequence). Trimming cost V 3 bases and J 2 bases, with 11 bases left between them.